The next 8 T cell receptor beta chains were all read from a single sample in a study of blood T cells in healthy people across ages. A second PCR, run for 7 to 11 cycles, used a sample-barcoded 5' primer plus a J-beta primer mix. TCRdb processed the 5' RACE reads anew with MiXCR; each CDR3 protein has one entry. Of about 1,800,000 distinct CDR3 sequences in the sample, 28% were seen once. The sequenced sample was blood. These receptors were collected from a woman aged 30 to 39 in good health.

This clonotype has a count of ten or more. A junction end diverges from the germline sequence, so it may reflect a read error. This rearrangement joins TRBV9 to TRBJ2-2, with TRBD1 as a possible D gene (6 bases). Germline CDR1 is SGDLS and CDR2 is YYNGEE. This CDR3 has 14 residues. This chain's CDR3 is CASSVGGNTGELFF. The CDR3 DNA follows: TGTGCCAGCAGTGTAGGGGGGAACACCGGGGAGCTGTTTTTT.

The CDR3 sequence: CSVGAGYGYTF. Here the CDR3 DNA reads TGCAGCGTTGGGGCGGGCTATGGCTACACCTTC. J is TRBJ1-2 and V is TRBV29-1, with D uncertain. This CDR3 has 11 residues. CDR1 is SQVTM, CDR2 ANQGSEA, per germline. Trimming removed 4 bases from V and 4 bases from J, with 7 bases in between.

The chain joins TRBV20-1 to TRBJ2-1; 13 bases are a match to TRBD2. CDR3 length equals 16 residues. Germline V CDR1 and CDR2: DFQATT, SNEGSKA (reference sequence). V gave up 3 bases and J gave up 13 bases; unmatched junction bases: 15. The DNA for the CDR3 is TGCAGTGCTAGTAGAGGGGAACTAGCGGGGGGGAAGACCCAGTTCTTC. Its translation: CSASRGELAGGKTQFF.

In the case of this clonotype: A much more abundant neighbour one base away suggests this may be a read error. The chain carries TRBV5-1 and TRBJ2-7; tentatively, D is TRBD1 or TRBD2 (5 bases each). The closer fit of TRBJ2-4 to the DNA end suggests the J call may be wrong. Germline CDR1 reads SGHRS; CDR2 reads YFSETQ. The CDR3 totals 15 residues. CDR3 DNA: TGCGCCGGCAGCTTGATCTCGGGGCCCAAAAACATTCAGTACTTC. Translation: CAGSLISGPKNIQYF.

The sample holds a few counts of this clonotype. V usage is TRBV9 and J usage is TRBJ2-5; TRBD1 aligns across 7 bases. J gave up 1 base and V 4 bases, and 7 bases lay outside the gene matches. The CDR3 length is 15 residues. Germline V gene lookup returns CDR1 SGDLS and CDR2 YYNGEE. This CDR3 reads CASSPTGVRQETQYF. The CDR3 DNA reads TGTGCCAGCAGCCCAACAGGGGTGCGCCAAGAGACCCAGTACTTC.

This clonotype appeared a single time. The chain couples TRBV5-4 to TRBJ1-2, with 9 bases lining up with TRBD1. Germline assignment: CDR1 SGHNT and CDR2 YYREEE (reference sequence). The trim removed 4 bases at V and 10 bases at J, leaving 11 bases unmatched. This CDR3 is 14 amino acids long. The CDR3 reads CASSGDRAGNDYTF. Written as DNA, the CDR3 is TGTGCCAGCAGCGGGGACAGGGCGGGGAATGACTACACCTTC.

This clonotype came up many times. V and J are TRBV29-1 and TRBJ2-1; TRBD1 is a possible D gene (5 bases). V lost 3 bases and J lost 5, with 14 bases in between. The CDR3 spans 14 residues. Germline loops: CDR1 SQVTM, CDR2 ANQGSEA. The CDR3 sequence is CSVELRGFHNEQFF. The CDR3 DNA follows: TGCAGCGTTGAGTTAAGGGGTTTCCACAATGAGCAGTTCTTC.

In the case of this clonotype: At one end the junction does not follow the germline gene, possibly because of a read error. The chain is built from TRBV10-3 and TRBJ2-7; D may be TRBD1 (5 bases). Germline V gene lookup returns CDR1 ENHRY and CDR2 SYGVKD. This CDR3 comprises 13 residues. The CDR3 DNA follows: TGTGCCATCAGATCAGGGCGCTCCTCCGAGCAGTACTTC. It is translated as CAIRSGRSSEQYF.